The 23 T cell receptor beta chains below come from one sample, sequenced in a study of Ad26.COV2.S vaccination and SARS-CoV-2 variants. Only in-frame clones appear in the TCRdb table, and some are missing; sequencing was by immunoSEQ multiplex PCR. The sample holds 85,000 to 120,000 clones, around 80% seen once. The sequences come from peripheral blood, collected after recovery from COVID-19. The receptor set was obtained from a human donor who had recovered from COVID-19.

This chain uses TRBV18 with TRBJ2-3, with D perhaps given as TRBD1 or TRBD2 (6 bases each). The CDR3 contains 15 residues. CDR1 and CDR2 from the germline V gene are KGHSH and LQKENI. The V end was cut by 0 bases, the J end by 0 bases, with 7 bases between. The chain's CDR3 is CASSPPGGSTDTQYF. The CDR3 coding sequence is TGTGCCAGCTCACCACCGGGGGGCAGCACAGATACGCAGTATTTT. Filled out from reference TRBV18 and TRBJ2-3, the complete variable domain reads NAGVMQNPRHLVRRRGQEARLRCSPMKGHSHVYWYRQLPEEGLKFMVYLQKENIIDESGMPKERFSAEFPKEGPSILRIQQVVRGDSAAYFCASSPPGGSTDTQYFGPGTRLTVL.

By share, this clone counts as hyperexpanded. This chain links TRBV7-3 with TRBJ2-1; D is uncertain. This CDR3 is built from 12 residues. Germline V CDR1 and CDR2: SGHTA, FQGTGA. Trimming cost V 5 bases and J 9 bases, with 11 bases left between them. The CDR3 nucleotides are TGTGCCAGCAGCCCGACCTTGGGTGAGCAGTTCTTC. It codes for CASSPTLGEQFF.

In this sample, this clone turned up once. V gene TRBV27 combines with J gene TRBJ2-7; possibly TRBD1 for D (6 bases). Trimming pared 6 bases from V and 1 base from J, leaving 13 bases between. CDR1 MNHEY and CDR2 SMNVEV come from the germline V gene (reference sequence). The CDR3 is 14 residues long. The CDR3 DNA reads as TGTGCCAGCAGCTTGGACAGATCGTCCTACGAGCAGTACTTC. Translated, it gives CASSLDRSSYEQYF.

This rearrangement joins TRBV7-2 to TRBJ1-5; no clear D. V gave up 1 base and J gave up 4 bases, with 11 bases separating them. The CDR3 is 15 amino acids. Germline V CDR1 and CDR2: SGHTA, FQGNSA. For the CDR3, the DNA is TGTGCCAGCAGCTTAGACGGATTCAGAAATCAGCCCCAGCATTTT. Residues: CASSLDGFRNQPQHF.

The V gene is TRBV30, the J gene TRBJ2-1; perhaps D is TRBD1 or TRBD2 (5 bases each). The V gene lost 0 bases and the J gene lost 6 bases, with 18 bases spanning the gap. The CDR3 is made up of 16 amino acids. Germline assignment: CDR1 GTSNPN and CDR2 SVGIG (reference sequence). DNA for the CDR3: TGTGCCTGGAGTGTAGTAGTGGGGACCGGCGGCAATGAGCAGTTCTTC. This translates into CAWSVVVGTGGNEQFF.

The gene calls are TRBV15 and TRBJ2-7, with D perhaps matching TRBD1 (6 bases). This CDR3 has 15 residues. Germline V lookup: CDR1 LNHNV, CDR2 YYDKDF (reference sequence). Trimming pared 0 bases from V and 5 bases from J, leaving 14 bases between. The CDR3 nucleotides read TGTGCCACCAGCAGAGATGCCAGGGGTTCTAACGAGCAGTACTTC. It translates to CATSRDARGSNEQYF.

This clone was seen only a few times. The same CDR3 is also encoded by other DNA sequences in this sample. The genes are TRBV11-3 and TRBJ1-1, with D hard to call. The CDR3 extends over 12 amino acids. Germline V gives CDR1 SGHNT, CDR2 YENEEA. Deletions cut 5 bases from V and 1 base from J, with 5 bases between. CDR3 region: CASSSRNTEAFF. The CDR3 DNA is TGTGCCAGCAGCAGCAGGAACACTGAAGCTTTCTTT. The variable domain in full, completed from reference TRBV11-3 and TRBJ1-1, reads EAGVVQSPRYKIIEKKQPVAFWCNPISGHNTLYWYLQNLGQGPELLIRYENEEAVDDSQLPKDRFSAERLKGVDSTLKIQPAELGDSAVYLCASSSRNTEAFFGQGTRLTVV.

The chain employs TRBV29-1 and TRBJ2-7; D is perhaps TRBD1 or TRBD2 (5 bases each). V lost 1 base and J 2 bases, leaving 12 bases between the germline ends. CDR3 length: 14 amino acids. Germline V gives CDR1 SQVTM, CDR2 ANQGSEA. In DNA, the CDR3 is TGCAGCGTTGAAGGCCAGGGACGAGCCTACGAGCAGTACTTC. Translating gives CSVEGQGRAYEQYF.

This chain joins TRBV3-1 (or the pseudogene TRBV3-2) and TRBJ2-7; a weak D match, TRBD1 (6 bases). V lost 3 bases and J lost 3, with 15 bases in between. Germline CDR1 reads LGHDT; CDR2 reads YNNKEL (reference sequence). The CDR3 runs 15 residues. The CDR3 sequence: CASSQGSGALYEQYF. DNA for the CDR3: TGTGCCAGCAGCCAGGGCTCAGGGGCCCTCTACGAGCAGTACTTC.

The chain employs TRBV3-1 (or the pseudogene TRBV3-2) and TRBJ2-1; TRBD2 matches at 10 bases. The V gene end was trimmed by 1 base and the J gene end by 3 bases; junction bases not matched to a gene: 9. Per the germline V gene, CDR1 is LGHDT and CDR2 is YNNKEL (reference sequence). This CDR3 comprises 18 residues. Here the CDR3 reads CASSQVSVAGGLYNEQFF. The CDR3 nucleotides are TGTGCCAGCAGCCAAGTATCGGTAGCGGGGGGCCTCTACAATGAGCAGTTCTTC.

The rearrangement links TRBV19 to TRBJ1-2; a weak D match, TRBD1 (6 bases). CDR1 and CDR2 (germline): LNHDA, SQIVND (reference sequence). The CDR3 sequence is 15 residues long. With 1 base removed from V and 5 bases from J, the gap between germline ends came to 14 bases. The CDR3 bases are TGTGCCAGTAGTATAGGAAGCAGGGGCCCTTATGGCTACACCTTC. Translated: CASSIGSRGPYGYTF.

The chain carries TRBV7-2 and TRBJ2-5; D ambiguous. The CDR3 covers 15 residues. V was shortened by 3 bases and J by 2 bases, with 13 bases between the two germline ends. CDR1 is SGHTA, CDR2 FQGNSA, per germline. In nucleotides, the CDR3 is TGTGCCAGCAGCTTTCAGGCAGGCGATCAAGAGACCCAGTACTTC. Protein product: CASSFQAGDQETQYF.

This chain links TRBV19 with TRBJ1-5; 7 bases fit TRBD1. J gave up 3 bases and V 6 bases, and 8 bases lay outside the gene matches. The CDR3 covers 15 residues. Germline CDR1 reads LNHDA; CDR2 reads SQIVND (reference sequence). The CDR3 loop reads CASRQGQTYNQPQHF. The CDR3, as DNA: TGTGCCAGTAGACAGGGACAGACTTACAATCAGCCCCAGCATTTT. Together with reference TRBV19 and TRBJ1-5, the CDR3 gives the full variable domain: DGGITQSPKYLFRKEGQNVTLSCEQNLNHDAMYWYRQDPGQGLRLIYYSQIVNDFQKGDIAEGYSVSREKKESFPLTVTSAQKNPTAFYLCASRQGQTYNQPQHFGDGTRLSIL.

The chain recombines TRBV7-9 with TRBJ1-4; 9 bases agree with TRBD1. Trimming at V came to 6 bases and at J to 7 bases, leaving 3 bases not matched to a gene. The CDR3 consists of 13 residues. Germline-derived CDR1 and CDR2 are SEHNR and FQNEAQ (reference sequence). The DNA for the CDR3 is TGTGCCAGCAGTTGGGACAGGGCTGAAAAACTGTTTTTT. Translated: CASSWDRAEKLFF.

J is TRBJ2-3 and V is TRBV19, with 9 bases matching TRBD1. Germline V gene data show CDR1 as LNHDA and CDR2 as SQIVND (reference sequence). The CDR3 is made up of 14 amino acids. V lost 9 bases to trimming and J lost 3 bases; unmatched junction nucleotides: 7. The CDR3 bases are TGTGCCAGCTCACAGGGGGCGAGGACAGATACGCAGTATTTT. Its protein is CASSQGARTDTQYF.

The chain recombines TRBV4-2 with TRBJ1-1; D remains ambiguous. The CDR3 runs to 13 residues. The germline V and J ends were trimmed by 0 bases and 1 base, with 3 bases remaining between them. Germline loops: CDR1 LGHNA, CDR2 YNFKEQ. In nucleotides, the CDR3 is TGTGCCAGCAGCCAAGATTGGAACACTGAAGCTTTCTTT. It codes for CASSQDWNTEAFF.

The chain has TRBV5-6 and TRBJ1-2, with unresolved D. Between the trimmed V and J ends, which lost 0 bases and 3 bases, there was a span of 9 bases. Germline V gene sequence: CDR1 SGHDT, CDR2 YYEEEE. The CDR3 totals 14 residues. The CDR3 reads CASSLGWGDYGYTF. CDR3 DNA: TGTGCCAGCAGCTTGGGGTGGGGAGACTATGGCTACACCTTC.

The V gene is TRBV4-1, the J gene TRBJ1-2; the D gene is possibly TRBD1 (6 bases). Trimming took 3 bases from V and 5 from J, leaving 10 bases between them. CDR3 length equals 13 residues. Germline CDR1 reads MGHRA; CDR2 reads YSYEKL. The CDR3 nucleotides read TGCGCCAGCAGCCACGGGGGGCCGTATGGCTACACCTTC. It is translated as CASSHGGPYGYTF.

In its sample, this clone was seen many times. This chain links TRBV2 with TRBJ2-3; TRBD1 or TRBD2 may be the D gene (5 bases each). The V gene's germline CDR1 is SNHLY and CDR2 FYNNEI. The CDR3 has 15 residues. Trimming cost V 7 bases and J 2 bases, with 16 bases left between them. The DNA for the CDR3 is TGTGCCAGCAAACTGGACACGGGAACCACAGATACGCAGTATTTT. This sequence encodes CASKLDTGTTDTQYF.

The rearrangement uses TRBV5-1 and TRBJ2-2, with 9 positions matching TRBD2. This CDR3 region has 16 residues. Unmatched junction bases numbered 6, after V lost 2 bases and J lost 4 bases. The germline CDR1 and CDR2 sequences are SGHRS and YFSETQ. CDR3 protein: CASSFTAGGSTGELFF. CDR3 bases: TGCGCCAGCAGCTTCACAGCGGGGGGAAGCACCGGGGAGCTGTTTTTT.

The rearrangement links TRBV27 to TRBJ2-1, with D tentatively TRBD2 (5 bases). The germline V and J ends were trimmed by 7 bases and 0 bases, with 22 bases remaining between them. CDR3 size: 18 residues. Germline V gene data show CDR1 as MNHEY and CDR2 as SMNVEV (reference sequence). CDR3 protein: CASNFVPSGLRSYNEQFF. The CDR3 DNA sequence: TGTGCCAGCAATTTTGTCCCCTCGGGGTTACGCTCCTACAATGAGCAGTTCTTC.

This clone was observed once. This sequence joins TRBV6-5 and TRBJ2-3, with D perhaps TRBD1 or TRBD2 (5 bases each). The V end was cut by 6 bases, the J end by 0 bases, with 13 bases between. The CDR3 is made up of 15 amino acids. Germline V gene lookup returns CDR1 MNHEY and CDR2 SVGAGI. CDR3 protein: CASRNPGPSTDTQYF. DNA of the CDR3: TGTGCCAGCAGGAACCCGGGACCCAGCACAGATACGCAGTATTTT.

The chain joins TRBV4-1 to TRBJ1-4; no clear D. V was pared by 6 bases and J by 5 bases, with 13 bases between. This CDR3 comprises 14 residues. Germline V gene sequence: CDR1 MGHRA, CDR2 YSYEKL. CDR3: CASRDWDSNEKLFF. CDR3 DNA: TGCGCCAGCAGAGATTGGGATTCGAATGAAAAACTGTTTTTT.